Sequencing of this T cell receptor beta chain was carried out in a study of T cells in tumors after PD-1 blockade. Study details: Patients had no prior checkpoint blockade, systemic immunosuppressants, or anti-cancer therapy within 4 weeks. Each patient got pembrolizumab 200 mg every 3 weeks or cemiplimab 350 mg every 2 weeks. General study findings and limits: Around 37% of tumor TCR clonotypes were also found in blood.

Regarding this clone: Its antigen remains unidentified.

The CDR3 length is 14 residues. The junction had 0 bases not matched to a gene; V was cut back by 4 bases and J by 1 base. Germline CDR1 is MGHRA and CDR2 is YSYEKL. The repertoire was sequenced with immunoSEQ multiplex PCR; TCRdb's copy has only in-frame clones and lacks some. The sample holds approximately 47,000 clones; around four fifths are singletons and the top ten take 7.5% to 9.5%. This receptor was taken from a human donor with advanced basal cell or squamous cell carcinoma (not recorded which). This rearrangement joins TRBV4-1 to TRBJ2-3; 9 bases match TRBD2. The sample in question was PBMCs, obtained before anti-PD-1 therapy. CDR3 residues: CASSRLAGTDTQYF. The CDR3 DNA reads as TGCGCCAGCAGCCGACTAGCGGGCACAGATACGCAGTATTTT.